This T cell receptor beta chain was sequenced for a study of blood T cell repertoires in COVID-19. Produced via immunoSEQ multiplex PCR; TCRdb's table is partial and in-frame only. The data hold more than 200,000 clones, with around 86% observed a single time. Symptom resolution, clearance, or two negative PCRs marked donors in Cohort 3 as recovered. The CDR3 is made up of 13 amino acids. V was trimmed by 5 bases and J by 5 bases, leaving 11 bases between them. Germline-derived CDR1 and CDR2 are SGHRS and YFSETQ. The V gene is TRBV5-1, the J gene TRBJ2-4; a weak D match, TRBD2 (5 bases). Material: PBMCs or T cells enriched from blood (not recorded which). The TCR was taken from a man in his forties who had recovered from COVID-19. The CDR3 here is CASSPGIENIQYF. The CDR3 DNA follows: TGCGCCAGCAGTCCGGGGATTGAAAACATTCAGTACTTC.